This TCR beta chain was sequenced during a study of T cells in Graves' hyperthyroidism and ophthalmopathy (dated by TCRdb to about 2019). Looking at the study overall: Peripheral blood samples were taken at initial diagnosis, before any treatment was given. TCR V-J signatures able to tell the groups apart were searched for in a discovery cohort of approximately 95 patients, of whom under 45 had Graves' ophthalmopathy and 57 had stable Graves' hyperthyroidism. An independent validation cohort of fewer than 20 hyperthyroidism patients and 15 or so patients who later progressed to ophthalmopathy tested prospective prediction of ophthalmopathy. The 75 to 100 discovery patients were randomly divided into training and test sets at a 7:3 ratio. The study also compared thyroid tissue and blood T-cell repertoires from roughly 6 Graves' hyperthyroidism patients. After blood sampling, hyperthyroidism patients were treated with methimazole at a starting dose of 30 mg daily, and ophthalmopathy patients were treated with high-dose intravenous methylprednisolone. TCR Vbeta CDR3 sequencing of roughly 140 peripheral blood samples (about 45 ophthalmopathy, about 75 hyperthyroidism and around 17 progressor patients) is reported in the paper. Overall study outcomes, separate from this receptor: In cross-validation, a model built on a 13 V-J signature told ophthalmopathy apart from stable hyperthyroidism with over 85% sensitivity and around 81% specificity, and in testing the same model reached 80%/75%. In validation, progression to ophthalmopathy was predicted by the model with approximately 67% sensitivity and roughly 72% specificity, a median of approximately 6.5 months before onset. No statistical method was used to fix the sample size in advance, and group allocation was not hidden from the investigators. Blood samples also contained most of the expanded thyroid clonotypes (frequency above 0.001), which suggests that blood repertoires may reflect thyroid immune responses.

The sample holds many counts of this clonotype. What this receptor recognizes is not known. There are no base qualities to consult, and no much larger clone falls within one base. In the ophthalmopathy patients, disease was moderately to severely active, with a Clinical Activity Score of 3 or more, a NOSPECS grade of 4 or more, and a duration of less than 3 months. The study excluded patients with uncontrolled infections, other autoimmune diseases, pregnancy or lactation. Diagnoses relied on clinical symptoms, serum thyroxine and TRAb, thyroid ultrasound and orbital computed tomography. PBMCs were isolated from about 10 ml of fresh peripheral blood by Ficoll-Paque density gradient centrifugation. Total RNA was extracted with Trizol reagent, and quality was checked on an Agilent 2100 Bioanalyzer. CDR3 length: 16 amino acids, cysteine to phenylalanine. Solely the CDR3 DNA is kept, with 48 bases framed from the first base. Here V drops 6 bases and J drops 0 bases, and the junction holds 7 bases not matched to any gene. For CDR1 and CDR2, the germline V gene (reference sequence) lists SEHNR and FQNEAQ.

Amplification of TCR beta CDR3 regions was carried out from RNA transcripts. The TCR CDR3 was subjected to a first round of RT-PCR using the HTBI primer set and the Qiagen OneStep RT-PCR kit. Libraries were constructed in a second round of multiplex PCR, after which size selection and purification were carried out. Libraries were sequenced paired-end with 100 bp reads on an Illumina HiSeq2000. From the authors' description of their analysis: SOAPnuke was used to process the raw data, removing reads that contained adapters or uncalled bases, had a mean Phred below 15, or lacked an exact match to the constant primer or identifier. High-quality paired reads were merged using COPE v1.2.5, and each unique nucleotide sequence was defined as a clonotype. MiTCR v1.1 was used to align the clonotypes against IMGT TRBV, TRBD and TRBJ reference segments. The analysis included only V-J combinations with a frequency above 0.0001, which together covered around 99% of the repertoires. A TCS score was defined as the ratio of F50 (clonal expansion) to E x V (chaos), with BLOSUM62-based TCRdist applied between CDR3 peptides within each V-J. Welch's t-statistics and random forest reduced some 510 V-J features to around 14, which were used in a naive Bayes classifier (R e1071). TCRdb trimmed public reads at Q25 via fastp, called clones via MiXCR and kept in-frame beta chains. Each CDR3 protein gets just one entry, which takes the most common genes and DNA from the rows behind it. These V and J calls originate from TCRdb's pipeline instead of the authors' own analysis. The sample table lists around 300,000 distinct CDR3 sequences, roughly 22% of them with a count of one. The top ten hold 50% to 75% of the sample.

The source is a young man with Graves' ophthalmopathy. The sequenced material came from blood. The rearrangement joined TRBV7-9 to TRBJ2-7; TRBD2 matches 11 bases in the middle. The DNA is TGTGCCAGCAGTAACGGACTAGCGGGCTACTCCTACGAGCAGTACTTC. It specifies CASSNGLAGYSYEQYF.